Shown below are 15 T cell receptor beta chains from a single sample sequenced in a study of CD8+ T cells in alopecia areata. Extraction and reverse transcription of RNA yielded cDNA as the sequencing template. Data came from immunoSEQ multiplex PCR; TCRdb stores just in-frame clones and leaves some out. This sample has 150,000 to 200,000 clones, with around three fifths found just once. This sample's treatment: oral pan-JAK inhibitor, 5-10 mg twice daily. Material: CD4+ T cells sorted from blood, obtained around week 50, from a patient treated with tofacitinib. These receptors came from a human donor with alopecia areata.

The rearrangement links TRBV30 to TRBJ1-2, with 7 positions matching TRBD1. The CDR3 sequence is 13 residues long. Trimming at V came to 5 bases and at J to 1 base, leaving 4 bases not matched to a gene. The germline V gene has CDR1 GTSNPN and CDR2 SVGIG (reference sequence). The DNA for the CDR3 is TGTGCCTGGGTCCGACAGGGTAACTATGGCTACACCTTC. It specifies CAWVRQGNYGYTF. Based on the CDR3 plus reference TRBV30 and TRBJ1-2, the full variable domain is SQTIHQWPATLVQPVGSPLSLECTVEGTSNPNLYWYRQAAGRGLQLLFYSVGIGQISSEVPQNLSASRPQDRQFILSSKKLLLSDSGFYLCAWVRQGNYGYTFGSGTRLTVV.

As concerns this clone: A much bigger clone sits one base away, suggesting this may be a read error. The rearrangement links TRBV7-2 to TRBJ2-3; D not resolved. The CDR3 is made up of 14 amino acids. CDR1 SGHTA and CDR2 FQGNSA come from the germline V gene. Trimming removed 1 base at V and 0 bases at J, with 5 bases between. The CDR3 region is CASSLVWSTDTQYF. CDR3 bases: TGTGCCAGCAGCTTAGTATGGAGCACAGATACGCAGTATTTT. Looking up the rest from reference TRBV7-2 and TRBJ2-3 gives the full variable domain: GAGVSQSPSNKVTEKGKDVELRCDPISGHTALYWYRQSLGQGLEFLIYFQGNSAPDKSGLPSDRFSAERTGGSVSTLTIQRTQQEDSAVYLCASSLVWSTDTQYFGPGTRLTVL.

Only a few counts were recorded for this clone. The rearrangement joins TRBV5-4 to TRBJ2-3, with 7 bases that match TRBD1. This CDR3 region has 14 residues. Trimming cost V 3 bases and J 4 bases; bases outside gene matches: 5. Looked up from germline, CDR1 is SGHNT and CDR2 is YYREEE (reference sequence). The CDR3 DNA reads TGTGCCAGCAGCTCGCGACAGGGAGCAGATACGCAGTATTTT. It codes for CASSSRQGADTQYF. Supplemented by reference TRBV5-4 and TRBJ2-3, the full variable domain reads ETGVTQSPTHLIKTRGQQVTLRCSSQSGHNTVSWYQQALGQGPQFIFQYYREEENGRGNFPPRFSGLQFPNYSSELNVNALELDDSALYLCASSSRQGADTQYFGPGTRLTVL.

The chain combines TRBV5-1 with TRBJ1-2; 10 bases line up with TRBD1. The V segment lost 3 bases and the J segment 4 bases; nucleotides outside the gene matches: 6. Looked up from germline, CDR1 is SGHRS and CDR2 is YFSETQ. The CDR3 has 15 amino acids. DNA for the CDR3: TGCGCCAGCAGCTCCGGGACAGGGGACCTCTATGGCTACACCTTC. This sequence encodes CASSSGTGDLYGYTF.

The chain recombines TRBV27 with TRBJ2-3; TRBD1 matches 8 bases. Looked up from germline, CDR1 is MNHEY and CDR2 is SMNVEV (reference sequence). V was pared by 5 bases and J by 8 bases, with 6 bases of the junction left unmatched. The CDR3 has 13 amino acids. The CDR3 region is CASSPSGQATQYF. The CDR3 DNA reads TGTGCCAGCAGTCCCTCGGGACAGGCTACGCAGTATTTT.

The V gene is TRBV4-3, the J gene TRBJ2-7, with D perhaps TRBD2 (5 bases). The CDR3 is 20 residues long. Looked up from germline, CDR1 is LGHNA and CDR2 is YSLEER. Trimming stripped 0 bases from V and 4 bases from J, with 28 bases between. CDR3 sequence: CASSQDINNPSFGGGYEQYF. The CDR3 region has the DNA TGCGCCAGCAGCCAAGACATCAACAATCCCTCCTTCGGAGGCGGATACGAGCAGTACTTC.

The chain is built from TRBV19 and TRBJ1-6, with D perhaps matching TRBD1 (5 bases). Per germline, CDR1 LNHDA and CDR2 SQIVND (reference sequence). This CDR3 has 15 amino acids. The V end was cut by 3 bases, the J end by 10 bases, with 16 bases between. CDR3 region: CASSIWLGEVSPLHF. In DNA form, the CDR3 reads TGTGCCAGTAGTATTTGGTTGGGGGAAGTCTCACCCCTCCACTTT.

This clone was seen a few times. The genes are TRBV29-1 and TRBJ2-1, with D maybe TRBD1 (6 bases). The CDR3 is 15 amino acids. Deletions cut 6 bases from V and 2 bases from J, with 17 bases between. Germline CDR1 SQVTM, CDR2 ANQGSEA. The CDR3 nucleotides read TGCAGCGTGTCAGGGGCAGGGGAGCCCTACAATGAGCAGTTCTTC. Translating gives CSVSGAGEPYNEQFF.

CDR3: CASSPSGGSYEQYF. CDR3 bases: TGTGCCAGCTCGCCATCGGGCGGCTCCTACGAGCAGTACTTC. The chain couples TRBV18 to TRBJ2-7; no clear D. V lost 6 bases, J lost 0 bases, and 12 bases lay in between. The V gene's germline CDR1 is KGHSH and CDR2 LQKENI. The CDR3 consists of 14 residues. The full variable domain, completed using reference TRBV18 and TRBJ2-7, is NAGVMQNPRHLVRRRGQEARLRCSPMKGHSHVYWYRQLPEEGLKFMVYLQKENIIDESGMPKERFSAEFPKEGPSILRIQQVVRGDSAAYFCASSPSGGSYEQYFGPGTRLTVT.

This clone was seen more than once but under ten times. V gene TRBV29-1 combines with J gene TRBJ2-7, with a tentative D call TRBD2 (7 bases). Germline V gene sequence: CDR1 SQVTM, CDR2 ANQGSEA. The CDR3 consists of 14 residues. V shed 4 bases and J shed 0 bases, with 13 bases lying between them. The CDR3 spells CSVGSGGASYEQYF. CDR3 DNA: TGCAGCGTTGGGTCGGGGGGCGCCTCCTACGAGCAGTACTTC.

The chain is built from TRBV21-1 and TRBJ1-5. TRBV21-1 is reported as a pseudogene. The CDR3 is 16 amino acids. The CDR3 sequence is CASSKDAFGLSQPQHF. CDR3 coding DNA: TGTGCCAGCAGCAAGGACGCTTTTGGTCTGTCCCAGCCCCAGCATTTT.

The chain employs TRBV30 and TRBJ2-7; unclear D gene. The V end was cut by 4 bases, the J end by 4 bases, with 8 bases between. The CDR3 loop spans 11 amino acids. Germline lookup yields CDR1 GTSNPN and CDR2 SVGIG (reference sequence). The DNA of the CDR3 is TGTGCCTGGAATAACGGATACGAGCAGTACTTC. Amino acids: CAWNNGYEQYF.

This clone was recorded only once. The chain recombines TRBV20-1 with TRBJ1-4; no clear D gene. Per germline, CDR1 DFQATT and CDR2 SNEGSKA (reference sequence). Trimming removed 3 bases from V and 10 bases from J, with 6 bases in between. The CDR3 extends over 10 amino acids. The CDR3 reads CSASTGKLFF. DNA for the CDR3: TGCAGTGCTAGCACCGGAAAACTGTTTTTT.

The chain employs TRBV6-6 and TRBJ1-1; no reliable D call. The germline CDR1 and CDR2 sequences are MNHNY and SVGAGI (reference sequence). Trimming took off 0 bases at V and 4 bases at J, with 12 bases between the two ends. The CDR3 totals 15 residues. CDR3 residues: CASSYSGRSLTEAFF. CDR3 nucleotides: TGTGCCAGCAGTTACTCGGGCAGGTCGCTCACTGAAGCTTTCTTT.

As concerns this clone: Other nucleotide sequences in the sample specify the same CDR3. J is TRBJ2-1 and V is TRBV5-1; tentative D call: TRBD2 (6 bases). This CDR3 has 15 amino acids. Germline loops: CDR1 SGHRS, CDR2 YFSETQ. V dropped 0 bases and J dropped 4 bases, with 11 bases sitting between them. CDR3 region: CASSLGGTEYNEQFF. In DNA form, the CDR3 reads TGCGCCAGCAGCTTGGGCGGGACGGAATACAATGAGCAGTTCTTC.